This T cell receptor (beta chain) is drawn from a study of PD-1 blockade in classical Hodgkin lymphoma. All trial patients relapsed after autologous stem cell transplantation. In regard to this clone: The antigen remains undetermined.

The protocol was immunoSEQ multiplex PCR, while the TCRdb copy is restricted to in-frame clones and leaves out a portion. The sample lists about 40,000 clones, about two thirds occurring once. Study-level points and caveats: Still unresolved is the cause of the repertoire differences, which may be disease activity or prior therapy. Baseline diversity resembling that of newly diagnosed patients was seen in complete responders. In CD4+ cells, TCR diversity went up significantly by C4D1, but in CD8+ cells it did not.

CDR1 is MDHEN, CDR2 SYDVKM, per germline. Trimming removed 1 base from V and 10 bases from J, with 17 bases in between. This CDR3 contains 15 residues. The rearrangement uses TRBV28 and TRBJ2-1, with a weak D call TRBD2 (6 bases). The clonotype comes from a human donor with classical Hodgkin lymphoma. The source was peripheral blood mononuclear cells (PBMCs), collected at baseline. As DNA, the CDR3 is TGTGCCAGCAGTTTATCTAATTCCGGGGGTCTAGAGCAGTTCTTC. Amino acid sequence: CASSLSNSGGLEQFF.